This T cell receptor (beta chain) was retrieved from a study of T-cell memory formation after mild COVID-19. CDR3 length: 14 residues. Per germline, CDR1 SEHNR and CDR2 FQNEAQ (reference sequence). The V end lost 3 bases, the J end lost 9 bases, and 15 bases lay between the germline ends. Study-wide results and caveats: Proof of SARS-CoV-2 specificity was absent for the second-wave clones that crested on day 37.

This clonotype was recorded at least ten times. What it binds is unknown. TCRdb reprocessed the 5' RACE reads via MiXCR and lists one record per CDR3 protein. The table has about 27,000 distinct CDR3 sequences, approximately 7% seen once; the top ten hold about 14%. The clonotype originates from an adult woman who had mild COVID-19 (a few samples of this study predate the infection). Cell type and time point are not known. J is TRBJ2-1 and V is TRBV7-9; D not certain. The sequenced material came from PBMCs or a T cell subset sorted from them (not recorded which). Here the CDR3 DNA reads TGTGCCAGCAGCTTCGCTACTCTGGGTAGTGAGCAGTTCTTC. It translates to CASSFATLGSEQFF.